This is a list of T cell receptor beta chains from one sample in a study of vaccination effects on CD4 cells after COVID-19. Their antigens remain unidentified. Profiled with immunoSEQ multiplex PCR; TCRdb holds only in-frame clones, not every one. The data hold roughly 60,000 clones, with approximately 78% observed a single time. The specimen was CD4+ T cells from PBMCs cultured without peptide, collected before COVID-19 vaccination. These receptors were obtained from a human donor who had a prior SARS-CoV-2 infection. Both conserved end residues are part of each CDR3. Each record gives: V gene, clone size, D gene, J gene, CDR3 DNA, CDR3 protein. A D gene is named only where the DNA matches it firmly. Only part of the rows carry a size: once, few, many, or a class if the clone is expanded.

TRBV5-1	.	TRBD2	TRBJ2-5	TGCGCCAGCAGCTTCGGGACTAGCGGGGGCCTCCGAGAGACCCAGTACTTC	CASSFGTSGGLRETQYF
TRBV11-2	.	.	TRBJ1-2	TGTGCCAGCAGCCCGTCGGCTAACTATGGCTACACCTTC	CASSPSANYGYTF
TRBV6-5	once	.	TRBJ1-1	TGTGCCAGCAGTTACACCCGGGACCCGAAGGGCACTGAAGCTTTCTTT	CASSYTRDPKGTEAFF
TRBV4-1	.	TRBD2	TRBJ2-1	TGCGCCAGCAGCCAAGTCAGAGCGGGAGTCAGTGTCAGGGCTGAGCAGTTCTTC	CASSQVRAGVSVRAEQFF
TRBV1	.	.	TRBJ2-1	TGCACCAGCAGCCAAGATTTTTACGGGACTAGCGGGGGCCAACCCTACAATGAGCAGTTCTTC	CTSSQDFYGTSGGQPYNEQFF
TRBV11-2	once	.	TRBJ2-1	TGTGCCAGCAGCTCGACCCGTAAACCGGACTTACTAGTCTTC	CASSSTRKPDLLVF
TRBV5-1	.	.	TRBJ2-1	TGCGCCAGCAGCTTTGGGTCGAGGACTCGACGATACAATGAGCAGTTCTTC	CASSFGSRTRRYNEQFF
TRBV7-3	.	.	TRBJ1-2	TGTGCCAGCAGCTTACGATGGGACGGCTATGGCTACACCTTC	CASSLRWDGYGYTF
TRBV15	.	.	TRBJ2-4	TGTGCCACCAGCTACAAAGGGGGTAGTCTTATTCAGTACTTC	CATSYKGGSLIQYF
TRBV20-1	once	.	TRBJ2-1	TGCAGTGCTAGATACAATGAGCAGTTCTTC	CSARYNEQFF
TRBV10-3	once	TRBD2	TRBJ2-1	TGTGCCATCAGTGAAACCCCCGCGACTAGCGGGAGCAGTGAGCAGTTCTTC	CAISETPATSGSSEQFF
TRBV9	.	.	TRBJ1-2	TGTGCCAGCAGCCCACACCTGCAGTATGGCTACACCTTC	CASSPHLQYGYTF
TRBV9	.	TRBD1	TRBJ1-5	TGTGCCAGCAGCCCCCAGGGGGGGCAGCCCCAGCATTTT	CASSPQGGQPQHF
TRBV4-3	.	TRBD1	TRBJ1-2	TGCGCCAGCAGCCACCCGGACAGGATTAACGGTGGCTACACCTTC	CASSHPDRINGGYTF
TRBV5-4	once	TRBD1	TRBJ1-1	TGTGCCAGCAGGCAATCCAGGGGGTCGAACACTGAAGCTTTCTTT	CASRQSRGSNTEAFF
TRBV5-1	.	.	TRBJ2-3	TGCGCCAGCAGCTTGGCTGTCAGCGAAAATACGCAGTATTTT	CASSLAVSENTQYF
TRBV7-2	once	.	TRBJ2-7	TGTGCCAGCAGCCCACAACCGTCGACAGGCGCGCTTCCCCACGAGCAGTACTTC	CASSPQPSTGALPHEQYF
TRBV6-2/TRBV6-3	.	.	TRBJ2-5	TGTGCCAGCAGTGATCCGGGACGCATGGAAGAGACCCAGTACTTC	CASSDPGRMEETQYF
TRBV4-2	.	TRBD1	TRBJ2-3	TGTGCCAGCAGCCAGACCGGGGACAGGGCCCGCACAGATACGCAGTATTTT	CASSQTGDRARTDTQYF
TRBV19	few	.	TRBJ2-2	TGTGCCAGTAGTAGACTAGTTTTGGGGACCGGGGAGCTGTTTTTT	CASSRLVLGTGELFF
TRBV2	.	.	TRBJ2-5	TGTGCCAGCAGTGGAATGGAGACCCAGTACTTC	CASSGMETQYF
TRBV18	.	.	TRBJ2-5	TGTGCCAGCTCACCACTAGGATTCCAAGAGACCCAGTACTTC	CASSPLGFQETQYF
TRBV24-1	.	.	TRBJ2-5	TGTGCCACCGCCGAACCGGACAGCCGTGGTGAGACCCAGTACTTC	CATAEPDSRGETQYF